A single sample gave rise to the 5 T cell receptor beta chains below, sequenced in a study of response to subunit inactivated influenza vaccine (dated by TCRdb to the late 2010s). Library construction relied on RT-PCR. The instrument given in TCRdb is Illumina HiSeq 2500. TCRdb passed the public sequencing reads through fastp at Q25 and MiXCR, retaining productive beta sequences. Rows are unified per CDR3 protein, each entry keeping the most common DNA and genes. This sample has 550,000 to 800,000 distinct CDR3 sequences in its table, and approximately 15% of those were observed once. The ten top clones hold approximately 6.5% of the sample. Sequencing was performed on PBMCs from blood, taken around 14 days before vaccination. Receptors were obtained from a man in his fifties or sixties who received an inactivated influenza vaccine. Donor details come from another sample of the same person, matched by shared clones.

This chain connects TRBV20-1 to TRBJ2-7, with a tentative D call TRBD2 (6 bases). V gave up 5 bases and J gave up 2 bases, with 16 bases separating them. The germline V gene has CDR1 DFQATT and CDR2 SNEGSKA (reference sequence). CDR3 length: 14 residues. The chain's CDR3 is CSASPDGRTYEQYF. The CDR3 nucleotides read TGCAGTGCTTCCCCGGATGGGAGGACCTACGAGCAGTACTTC.

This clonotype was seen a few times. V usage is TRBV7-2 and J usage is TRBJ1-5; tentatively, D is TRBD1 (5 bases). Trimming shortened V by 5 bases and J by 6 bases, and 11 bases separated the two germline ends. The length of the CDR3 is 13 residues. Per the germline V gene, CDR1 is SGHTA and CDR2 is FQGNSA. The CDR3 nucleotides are TGTGCCAGCAGCCCCGGGGCGACTCAGCCCCAGCATTTT. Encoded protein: CASSPGATQPQHF.

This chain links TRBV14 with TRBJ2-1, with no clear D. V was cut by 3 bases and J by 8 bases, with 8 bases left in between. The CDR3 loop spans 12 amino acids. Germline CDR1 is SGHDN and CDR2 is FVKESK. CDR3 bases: TGTGCCAGCAGCCAGACCCTTTATGAGCAGTTCTTC. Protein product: CASSQTLYEQFF. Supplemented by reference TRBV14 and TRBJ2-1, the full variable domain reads EAGVTQFPSHSVIEKGQTVTLRCDPISGHDNLYWYRRVMGKEIKFLLHFVKESKQDESGMPNNRFLAERTGGTYSTLKVQPAELEDSGVYFCASSQTLYEQFFGPGTRLTVL.

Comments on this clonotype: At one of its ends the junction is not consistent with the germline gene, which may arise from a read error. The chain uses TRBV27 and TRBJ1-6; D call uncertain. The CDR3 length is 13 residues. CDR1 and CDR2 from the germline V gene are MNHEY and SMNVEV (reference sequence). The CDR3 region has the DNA TGTGCCAGCAGTTTAACAGTGAATTCACCCCTCCTCTTT. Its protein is CASSLTVNSPLLF.

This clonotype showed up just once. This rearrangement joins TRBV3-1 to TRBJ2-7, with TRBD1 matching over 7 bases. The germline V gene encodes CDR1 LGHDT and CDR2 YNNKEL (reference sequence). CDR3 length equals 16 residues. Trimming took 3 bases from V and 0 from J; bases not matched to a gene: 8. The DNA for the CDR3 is TGTGCCAGCAGCCAGCAGGGGGACCTAAGCTCCTACGAGCAGTACTTC. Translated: CASSQQGDLSSYEQYF.